This is a list of T cell receptor beta chains from one sample in a study of early T cells in non-severe SARS-CoV-2 infection. TCRdb used MiXCR to reprocess the 5' RACE reads, holding one entry per CDR3 protein. The table has about 42,000 distinct CDR3 sequences, about 6% seen once; the top ten hold more than 7%. Sequencing was performed on whole blood, taken at baseline. These receptors were collected from an adult who was a healthcare worker with PCR-confirmed SARS-CoV-2 infection or an uninfected control (not recorded which). Both conserved end residues are part of each CDR3. A D gene is named only where the DNA matches it firmly. Expanded clones are given a class, and other clones once, few, many or no size at all.

V gene: TRBV3-1; D gene: -; clone size: many; J gene: TRBJ1-1; CDR3 protein: CASSHSGTGNTEAFF; CDR3 DNA: TGTGCCAGCAGCCATTCCGGGACGGGGAACACTGAAGCTTTCTTT
V gene: TRBV12-3/TRBV12-4; D gene: -; clone size: -; J gene: TRBJ1-1; CDR3 protein: CASSFSRNTEAFF; CDR3 DNA: TGTGCCAGCAGTTTCAGCCGGAACACTGAAGCTTTCTTT
V gene: TRBV20-1; D gene: -; clone size: many; J gene: TRBJ2-5; CDR3 protein: CSARPTSPETQYF; CDR3 DNA: TGCAGTGCTAGACCTACTAGTCCGGAGACCCAGTACTTC
V gene: TRBV12-3/TRBV12-4; D gene: -; clone size: -; J gene: TRBJ2-3; CDR3 protein: CASSSWGASTQYF; CDR3 DNA: TGTGCCAGCAGTTCATGGGGGGCTTCTACGCAGTATTTT
V gene: TRBV4-1; D gene: TRBD1; clone size: many; J gene: TRBJ2-7; CDR3 protein: CASSQTTGPYEQYF; CDR3 DNA: TGCGCCAGCAGCCAAACGACAGGGCCCTACGAGCAGTACTTC
V gene: TRBV28; D gene: -; clone size: many; J gene: TRBJ1-1; CDR3 protein: CASITLVNTEAFF; CDR3 DNA: TGTGCCAGCATCACCTTGGTGAACACTGAAGCTTTCTTT
V gene: TRBV10-3; D gene: -; clone size: few; J gene: TRBJ1-1; CDR3 protein: CAIRGGDTEAFF; CDR3 DNA: TGTGCCATCAGGGGAGGAGATACTGAAGCTTTCTTT
V gene: TRBV12-3/TRBV12-4; D gene: -; clone size: many; J gene: TRBJ1-1; CDR3 protein: CASSFLLKAFF; CDR3 DNA: TGTGCCAGCAGTTTTTTATTAAAAGCTTTCTTT
V gene: TRBV4-1; D gene: TRBD2; clone size: -; J gene: TRBJ2-2; CDR3 protein: CASSQGTSGILNTGELFF; CDR3 DNA: TGCGCCAGCAGCCAAGGGACTAGCGGGATCCTGAACACCGGGGAGCTGTTTTTT
V gene: TRBV2; D gene: -; clone size: few; J gene: TRBJ2-1; CDR3 protein: CASSGVGNEQFF; CDR3 DNA: TGTGCCAGCAGTGGAGTCGGCAATGAGCAGTTCTTC
V gene: TRBV11-2; D gene: -; clone size: -; J gene: TRBJ2-1; CDR3 protein: CASSIVDEQFF; CDR3 DNA: TGTGCCAGCAGCATTGTCGATGAGCAGTTCTTC
V gene: TRBV4-3; D gene: TRBD1; clone size: many; J gene: TRBJ2-6; CDR3 protein: CASSPHRGSGANVLTF; CDR3 DNA: TGCGCCAGCAGCCCCCACAGGGGGAGTGGGGCCAACGTCCTGACTTTC
V gene: TRBV7-2; D gene: TRBD1; clone size: many; J gene: TRBJ2-7; CDR3 protein: CASSLAGTGSYEQYF; CDR3 DNA: TGTGCCAGCAGCTTAGCCGGGACAGGGTCCTACGAGCAGTACTTC
V gene: TRBV7-2; D gene: -; clone size: -; J gene: TRBJ1-1; CDR3 protein: CASGGQGLRAEAFF; CDR3 DNA: TGTGCCAGCGGGGGGCAGGGTTTAAGAGCTGAAGCTTTCTTT
V gene: TRBV5-4; D gene: TRBD1; clone size: -; J gene: TRBJ1-2; CDR3 protein: CASSLSPGGSYGYTF; CDR3 DNA: TGTGCCAGCAGCTTAAGTCCAGGGGGCTCGTATGGCTACACCTTC
V gene: TRBV6-5; D gene: -; clone size: many; J gene: TRBJ2-3; CDR3 protein: CASSSPQGSRTDTQYF; CDR3 DNA: TGTGCCAGCAGTTCTCCGCAGGGAAGTCGGACAGATACGCAGTATTTT
V gene: TRBV28; D gene: TRBD2; clone size: -; J gene: TRBJ2-7; CDR3 protein: CASSDPGLAGENPYEQYF; CDR3 DNA: TGTGCCAGCAGTGACCCGGGACTAGCGGGGGAAAATCCCTACGAGCAGTACTTC
V gene: TRBV6-4; D gene: TRBD2; clone size: many; J gene: TRBJ2-1; CDR3 protein: CASSGLAGASYNEQFF; CDR3 DNA: TGTGCCAGCAGCGGACTAGCGGGGGCTTCCTACAATGAGCAGTTCTTC
V gene: TRBV28; D gene: -; clone size: -; J gene: TRBJ1-2; CDR3 protein: CASSSAPGAAF; CDR3 DNA: TGTGCCAGCAGTTCCGCCCCCGGGGCTGCCTTC
V gene: TRBV19; D gene: TRBD2; clone size: many; J gene: TRBJ2-3; CDR3 protein: CASSSGLVLIDTQYF; CDR3 DNA: TGTGCCAGTAGTTCCGGACTAGTCCTTATAGATACGCAGTATTTT
V gene: TRBV6-2/TRBV6-3; D gene: -; clone size: many; J gene: TRBJ2-1; CDR3 protein: CASSYSGYRNEQFF; CDR3 DNA: TGTGCCAGCAGTTATTCGGGATATCGCAATGAGCAGTTCTTC
V gene: TRBV12-3/TRBV12-4; D gene: -; clone size: many; J gene: TRBJ1-6; CDR3 protein: CASSSPKSSYNSPLHF; CDR3 DNA: TGTGCCAGCAGTTCCCCCAAGAGCTCCTATAATTCACCCCTCCACTTT
V gene: TRBV11-2; D gene: -; clone size: few; J gene: TRBJ2-3; CDR3 protein: CASSLVQGGDTQYF; CDR3 DNA: TGTGCCAGCAGCTTAGTGCAGGGAGGAGATACGCAGTATTTT
V gene: TRBV7-9; D gene: -; clone size: many; J gene: TRBJ2-7; CDR3 protein: CASSAGEYEQYF; CDR3 DNA: TGTGCCAGCAGCGCAGGGGAGTACGAGCAGTACTTC
V gene: TRBV10-1; D gene: -; clone size: many; J gene: TRBJ2-3; CDR3 protein: CASSERQGPTDTQYF; CDR3 DNA: TGCGCCAGCAGTGAGAGGCAGGGACCGACAGATACGCAGTATTTT
V gene: TRBV20-1; D gene: -; clone size: many; J gene: TRBJ2-3; CDR3 protein: CSGRQEAGRPNTQYF; CDR3 DNA: TGCAGTGGGAGACAGGAGGCGGGGCGGCCCAACACGCAGTATTTT
V gene: TRBV6-1; D gene: -; clone size: many; J gene: TRBJ1-3; CDR3 protein: CASSDHDRSGTIYF; CDR3 DNA: TGTGCCAGCAGTGACCACGACAGGTCCGGCACCATATATTTT
V gene: TRBV6-2/TRBV6-3; D gene: -; clone size: many; J gene: TRBJ2-2; CDR3 protein: CASSPIRDLRTRTGELFF; CDR3 DNA: TGTGCCAGCAGCCCCATTAGGGACCTCCGTACACGCACCGGGGAGCTGTTTTTT
V gene: TRBV12-3/TRBV12-4; D gene: -; clone size: many; J gene: TRBJ1-4; CDR3 protein: CASSSGDRRNEKLFF; CDR3 DNA: TGTGCCAGCAGTTCGGGTGACAGAAGAAATGAAAAACTGTTTTTT
V gene: TRBV2; D gene: TRBD2; clone size: many; J gene: TRBJ2-1; CDR3 protein: CASSPQRGGSEQFF; CDR3 DNA: TGTGCCAGCAGCCCCCAGCGGGGGGGCAGTGAGCAGTTCTTC
V gene: TRBV20-1; D gene: -; clone size: many; J gene: TRBJ2-5; CDR3 protein: CSAQSGARETQYF; CDR3 DNA: TGCAGTGCTCAGTCGGGGGCCCGGGAGACCCAGTACTTC
V gene: TRBV4-3; D gene: -; clone size: many; J gene: TRBJ2-3; CDR3 protein: CASSQVLGRFADTQYF; CDR3 DNA: TGCGCCAGCAGCCAGGTTCTGGGGCGATTTGCAGATACGCAGTATTTT
V gene: TRBV7-9; D gene: -; clone size: once; J gene: TRBJ1-4; CDR3 protein: CASSLAEGTEKLFF; CDR3 DNA: TGTGCCAGCAGCTTAGCGGAAGGAACCGAAAAACTGTTTTTT
V gene: TRBV2; D gene: -; clone size: many; J gene: TRBJ2-3; CDR3 protein: CASSEALPKDTQYF; CDR3 DNA: TGTGCCAGCAGTGAAGCCCTTCCCAAAGATACGCAGTATTTT
V gene: TRBV5-4; D gene: TRBD1; clone size: many; J gene: TRBJ2-7; CDR3 protein: CASSFWTGGEYEQYF; CDR3 DNA: TGTGCCAGCAGCTTTTGGACAGGGGGCGAATACGAGCAGTACTTC
V gene: TRBV12-3/TRBV12-4; D gene: TRBD1; clone size: many; J gene: TRBJ2-2; CDR3 protein: CASEDRDRLNTGELFF; CDR3 DNA: TGTGCCAGCGAAGACCGGGACAGACTAAACACCGGGGAGCTGTTTTTT
V gene: TRBV15; D gene: -; clone size: many; J gene: TRBJ2-5; CDR3 protein: CATSPHQETQYF; CDR3 DNA: TGTGCCACCAGCCCCCACCAAGAGACCCAGTACTTC
V gene: TRBV7-9; D gene: TRBD1; clone size: many; J gene: TRBJ2-7; CDR3 protein: CASSLLSGTGIHEQYF; CDR3 DNA: TGTGCCAGCAGCTTATTATCCGGGACAGGGATCCACGAGCAGTACTTC
V gene: TRBV19; D gene: -; clone size: few; J gene: TRBJ2-3; CDR3 protein: CASSIEARSTDTQYF; CDR3 DNA: TGTGCCAGTAGTATAGAGGCTAGAAGCACAGATACGCAGTATTTT
V gene: TRBV7-2; D gene: TRBD2; clone size: -; J gene: TRBJ2-1; CDR3 protein: CASSLAGGIYNEQFF; CDR3 DNA: TGTGCCAGCAGCTTAGCCGGGGGGATTTACAATGAGCAGTTCTTC
V gene: TRBV5-4; D gene: -; clone size: many; J gene: TRBJ1-1; CDR3 protein: CASSLVAGITEAFF; CDR3 DNA: TGTGCCAGCAGCTTGGTGGCCGGGATCACTGAAGCTTTCTTT
V gene: TRBV7-9; D gene: -; clone size: many; J gene: TRBJ2-2; CDR3 protein: CASSSQVTGELFF; CDR3 DNA: TGTGCCAGCAGCTCCCAAGTCACCGGGGAGCTGTTTTTT
V gene: TRBV7-9; D gene: -; clone size: -; J gene: TRBJ1-3; CDR3 protein: CASSPGQSSGNTIYF; CDR3 DNA: TGTGCCAGCAGCCCCGGACAGAGCTCTGGAAACACCATATATTTT
V gene: TRBV7-2; D gene: -; clone size: -; J gene: TRBJ2-2; CDR3 protein: CASSLSAHTGELFF; CDR3 DNA: TGTGCCAGCAGCTTGTCAGCCCACACCGGGGAGCTGTTTTTT